Shown below are 28 T cell receptor beta chains from a single sample sequenced in a study of control samples from healthy donors and cancer patients. TCRdb's table, derived via immunoSEQ multiplex PCR, lists solely in-frame clones and lacks some. The sample shows about 150,000 clones, 88% of them seen only once. Sequencing was performed on blood. Receptors were obtained from a man younger than 35 in good health.

This CDR3 reads CASRQQYSNQPQHF. In DNA form, the CDR3 reads TGTGCCAGCAGACAGCAGTATAGCAATCAGCCCCAGCATTTT. The genes are TRBV6-6 and TRBJ1-5; no reliable D call. The CDR3 length is 14 residues. Between the trimmed V and J ends, which lost 6 bases and 0 bases, there was a span of 9 bases. Germline CDR1 is MNHNY and CDR2 is SVGAGI (reference sequence).

In nucleotides, the CDR3 is TGTGCCAGCAGCCCCGGGCGGGACACGTCCTACGAGCAGTACTTC. Translation gives CASSPGRDTSYEQYF. The chain is built from TRBV7-9 and TRBJ2-7; D is possibly TRBD1 or TRBD2 (6 bases each). The CDR3 loop spans 15 amino acids. Trimming took off 5 bases at V and 1 base at J, with 15 bases between the two ends. Germline lookup yields CDR1 SEHNR and CDR2 FQNEAQ (reference sequence).

V and J are TRBV19 and TRBJ2-3, with 16 bases lining up with TRBD2. V was clipped by 6 bases and J by 4 bases; unmatched bases: 10. CDR1 and CDR2 (germline): LNHDA, SQIVND (reference sequence). The CDR3 is 18 residues long. The CDR3 loop reads CASRPGTSGGAWADTQYF. CDR3 coding DNA: TGTGCCAGTAGACCCGGGACTAGCGGGGGGGCTTGGGCAGATACGCAGTATTTT.

This clone was found many times. This chain joins TRBV30 and TRBJ1-2, with D perhaps matching TRBD1 (6 bases). V was trimmed by 4 bases and J by 2 bases, leaving 11 bases between them. CDR3 size: 13 residues. Germline V gives CDR1 GTSNPN, CDR2 SVGIG (reference sequence). The CDR3 loop is CAWNRGGNYGYTF. CDR3 sequence (DNA): TGTGCCTGGAATAGAGGGGGGAACTATGGCTACACCTTC.

This chain uses TRBV12-5 with TRBJ1-1; D may be TRBD1 (6 bases). The V end lost 5 bases, the J end lost 3 bases, and 13 bases lay between the germline ends. Germline-derived CDR1 and CDR2 are LGHNT and FRNRAP. There are 14 residues in the CDR3. The CDR3 sequence: CASGRDTGHTEAFF. In DNA form, the CDR3 reads TGTGCTAGTGGTCGGGACACGGGGCACACTGAAGCTTTCTTT.

Comments on this clone: A read error is the likely source, as a far larger clone sits one nucleotide away. The V gene is TRBV25-1, the J gene TRBJ2-6; no reliable D call. The CDR3 spans 14 residues. Trimming left V 3 bases short and J 1 base short, with 4 bases between. CDR1 is MGHDK, CDR2 SYGVNS, per germline. As DNA, the CDR3 is TGTGCCAGCAGTGACAGATCTGGGGCCAACGTCCTGACTTTC. This gives the protein CASSDRSGANVLTF.

The rearrangement links TRBV9 to TRBJ1-1; no clear D. The V end was cut by 4 bases, the J end by 3 bases, with 13 bases between. The CDR3 runs to 14 residues. Germline CDR1 and CDR2: SGDLS and YYNGEE. The CDR3 DNA sequence: TGTGCCAGCAGCCCGGGAACGGCGGACACTGAAGCTTTCTTT. It encodes CASSPGTADTEAFF.

Notes on this clone: Germline and junction disagree at one end, which may indicate a read error. The genes are TRBV7-8 and TRBJ2-2; 7 bases match TRBD2. Germline CDR1 and CDR2: SGHVS and FQNEAQ. The CDR3 is made up of 16 amino acids. This chain's CDR3 is CASTLGRGANTGELFF. The CDR3 DNA reads as TGTGCCAGCACCTTAGGTCGGGGGGCGAACACCGGGGAGCTGTTTTTT.

The chain is built from TRBV3-1 (or the pseudogene TRBV3-2) and TRBJ1-2; 7 nucleotides line up with TRBD1. The V and J ends lost 5 bases and 6 bases, in that order; junction bases with no gene match: 9. In germline, CDR1 is LGHDT, CDR2 YNNKEL (reference sequence). The CDR3 runs to 14 residues. The CDR3 DNA follows: TGTGCCAGCAGCTCGGGACAGATCGCCGATGGCTACACCTTC. It translates to CASSSGQIADGYTF.

The chain couples TRBV4-1 to TRBJ1-1, with no clear D. CDR1 is MGHRA, CDR2 YSYEKL, per germline. This CDR3 comprises 14 residues. V was pared by 0 bases and J by 4 bases, with 9 bases between. CDR3 residues: CASSQDLTTTEAFF. DNA for the CDR3: TGCGCCAGCAGCCAAGATCTGACAACCACTGAAGCTTTCTTT.

This chain connects TRBV18 to TRBJ1-2, with D tentatively TRBD1 (5 bases). V lost 6 bases and J lost 4, with 21 bases in between. The CDR3 extends over 16 amino acids. From germline, CDR1 is KGHSH and CDR2 LQKENI. The CDR3 region has the DNA TGTGCCAGCTCCGAGACTTCGACAGTAACTATCTATGGCTACACCTTC. Its translation is CASSETSTVTIYGYTF.

J is TRBJ1-1 and V is TRBV19, with D uncertain. CDR1 is LNHDA and CDR2 is SQIVND in the germline V gene (reference sequence). V lost 5 bases and J lost 1, with 8 bases in between. This CDR3 is 13 amino acids long. The CDR3 spells CASSVPGNTEAFF. CDR3 sequence (DNA): TGTGCCAGTAGTGTTCCAGGGAACACTGAAGCTTTCTTT.

The chain couples TRBV4-2 to TRBJ2-7, with a weak D call TRBD1 (5 bases). The CDR3 consists of 13 residues. Germline-derived CDR1 and CDR2 are LGHNA and YNFKEQ. Trimming shortened V by 4 bases and J by 4 bases, and 11 bases separated the two germline ends. CDR3 nucleotides: TGTGCCAGCAGCCTAGGTCAGGGATACGAGCAGTACTTC. Its translation: CASSLGQGYEQYF.

The chain carries TRBV27 and TRBJ1-1; 8 nucleotides align to TRBD1. This CDR3 has 17 residues. Per the germline V gene, CDR1 is MNHEY and CDR2 is SMNVEV (reference sequence). V was clipped by 5 bases and J by 4 bases; unmatched bases: 15. CDR3 sequence reads: CASSPSDREELGTEAFF. CDR3 sequence (DNA): TGTGCCAGCAGTCCATCGGACAGGGAAGAACTAGGCACTGAAGCTTTCTTT.

This chain links TRBV7-8 with TRBJ2-5; D is ambiguous. Germline V gives CDR1 SGHVS, CDR2 FQNEAQ. The length of the CDR3 is 15 residues. Trimming pared 3 bases from V and 4 bases from J, leaving 15 bases between. The CDR3 DNA reads as TGTGCCAGCAGCTTTGTCGGCCCTCCCCCAGAGACCCAGTACTTC. This sequence encodes CASSFVGPPPETQYF. Together with reference TRBV7-8 and TRBJ2-5, the CDR3 gives the full variable domain: GAGVSQSPRYKVAKRGQDVALRCDPISGHVSLFWYQQALGQGPEFLTYFQNEAQLDKSGLPSDRFFAERPEGSVSTLKIQRTQQEDSAVYLCASSFVGPPPETQYFGPGTRLLVL.

J is TRBJ1-1 and V is TRBV14; maybe TRBD1 (5 bases). Trimming shortened V by 2 bases and J by 0 bases, and 16 bases separated the two germline ends. The CDR3 is made up of 17 amino acids. The germline V gene encodes CDR1 SGHDN and CDR2 FVKESK. The CDR3 reads CASSQRLSGRMNTEAFF. The DNA of the CDR3 is TGTGCCAGCAGCCAACGCTTGTCAGGGCGGATGAACACTGAAGCTTTCTTT.

The chain joins TRBV6-5 to TRBJ2-1; 9 bases map to TRBD1. This CDR3 region has 15 residues. J lost 9 bases, V lost 6 bases, and 12 bases had no gene match. CDR1 is MNHEY, CDR2 SVGAGI, per germline. CDR3 sequence: CASSRGGQGPGEQFF. The CDR3 DNA sequence: TGTGCCAGCAGCAGAGGGGGACAGGGACCTGGTGAGCAGTTCTTC.

The genes are TRBV4-2 and TRBJ1-2, with 10 positions matching TRBD1. Germline CDR1 and CDR2: LGHNA and YNFKEQ. This CDR3 has 15 residues. With 4 bases clipped from V and 5 bases from J, the junction kept 7 bases outside the gene matches. The CDR3 loop reads CASSLEDRGRYGYTF. In nucleotides, the CDR3 is TGTGCCAGCAGCCTCGAAGACAGGGGGCGGTATGGCTACACCTTC.

The chain joins TRBV13 to TRBJ1-1; D unresolved. The germline V gene has CDR1 PRHDT and CDR2 FYEKMQ (reference sequence). V lost 3 bases and J lost 1, with 15 bases in between. The CDR3 is 16 residues long. The chain's CDR3 is CASSLSPGRENTEAFF. The DNA for the CDR3 is TGTGCCAGCAGCTTGAGCCCCGGGCGCGAGAACACTGAAGCTTTCTTT. Using reference TRBV13 and TRBJ1-1 for the parts outside the CDR3, the full variable domain is AAGVIQSPRHLIKEKRETATLKCYPIPRHDTVYWYQQGPGQDPQFLISFYEKMQSDKGSIPDRFSAQQFSDYHSELNMSSLELGDSALYFCASSLSPGRENTEAFFGQGTRLTVV.

The sample holds one count of this clone. V is TRBV5-4 and J is TRBJ2-1; D is unclear. Germline V gene data show CDR1 as SGHNT and CDR2 as YYREEE (reference sequence). The CDR3 has 13 residues. Trimming removed 4 bases from V and 7 bases from J, with 12 bases in between. The CDR3 loop reads CASSVFGENEQFF. CDR3 bases: TGTGCCAGCAGCGTTTTTGGAGAGAATGAGCAGTTCTTC.

A single count supports this clone. This chain links TRBV7-2 with TRBJ2-1; D call uncertain. The CDR3 is 14 residues long. Germline V CDR1 and CDR2: SGHTA, FQGNSA. V lost 5 bases to trimming and J lost 5 bases, with 13 bases between them. CDR3 amino acids: CASSHANRNNEQFF. The CDR3 bases are TGTGCCAGCAGCCACGCCAACCGGAACAATGAGCAGTTCTTC.

The chain is built from TRBV5-1 and TRBJ2-2; 14 bases are a match to TRBD2. Looked up from germline, CDR1 is SGHRS and CDR2 is YFSETQ. V was pared by 0 bases and J by 4 bases, with 5 bases of the junction left unmatched. The CDR3 is 18 residues long. The CDR3: CASSLAGLAGGLTGELFF. CDR3 nucleotide sequence: TGCGCCAGCAGCTTGGCCGGACTAGCGGGGGGCCTCACCGGGGAGCTGTTTTTT.

V gene TRBV28 combines with J gene TRBJ2-7, with D unresolved. Germline-derived CDR1 and CDR2 are MDHEN and SYDVKM. Trimming shortened V by 3 bases and J by 2 bases, and 8 bases separated the two germline ends. The CDR3 runs to 13 residues. In nucleotides, the CDR3 is TGTGCCAGCAGTTTGGGCAGGACCTACGAGCAGTACTTC. Its translation: CASSLGRTYEQYF.

This clone was detected only a few times. The rearrangement links TRBV5-4 to TRBJ1-6; 8 positions match TRBD1. Germline V gene sequence: CDR1 SGHNT, CDR2 YYREEE (reference sequence). V was clipped by 4 bases and J by 10 bases; unmatched bases: 7. The CDR3 is 14 amino acids. In DNA form, the CDR3 reads TGTGCCAGCAGCCAGGACAGGGTAGGATCACCCCTCCACTTT. Residues: CASSQDRVGSPLHF.

The rearrangement uses TRBV11-3 and TRBJ2-6; D remains unclear. V lost 5 bases and J lost 4, with 6 bases in between. CDR1 and CDR2 (germline): SGHNT, YENEEA. This CDR3 comprises 13 residues. The CDR3 loop is CASSPHGANVLTF. In nucleotides, the CDR3 is TGTGCCAGCAGCCCTCACGGGGCCAACGTCCTGACTTTC. Full variable domain (outside the CDR3, taken from reference TRBV11-3 and TRBJ2-6): EAGVVQSPRYKIIEKKQPVAFWCNPISGHNTLYWYLQNLGQGPELLIRYENEEAVDDSQLPKDRFSAERLKGVDSTLKIQPAELGDSAVYLCASSPHGANVLTFGAGSRLTVL.

J is TRBJ2-2 and V is TRBV28; D is possibly TRBD1 (5 bases). The CDR3 extends over 17 amino acids. The germline gives CDR1 MDHEN, CDR2 SYDVKM. Trimming took 5 bases from V and 0 from J, leaving 16 bases between them. CDR3 sequence: CASSERGRRANTGELFF. The CDR3, as DNA: TGTGCCAGCAGTGAAAGGGGTAGACGGGCGAACACCGGGGAGCTGTTTTTT.

The rearrangement joins TRBV3-1 (or the pseudogene TRBV3-2) to TRBJ2-5; 10 bases are a match to TRBD2. CDR1 LGHDT and CDR2 YNNKEL come from the germline V gene (reference sequence). With 4 bases clipped from V and 3 bases from J, the junction kept 2 bases outside the gene matches. This CDR3 has 14 residues. The CDR3: CASSLGLAEETQYF. The CDR3 region has the DNA TGTGCCAGCAGCCTCGGACTAGCGGAAGAGACCCAGTACTTC.

The V and J genes are TRBV6-5 and TRBJ2-4; D gene unclear. V was cut by 10 bases and J by 0 bases, with 10 bases left in between. The CDR3 length is 13 residues. Looked up from germline, CDR1 is MNHEY and CDR2 is SVGAGI. The CDR3 region has the DNA TGTGCCACCAGAGACCTAGCCAAAAACATTCAGTACTTC. Protein sequence: CATRDLAKNIQYF.